The source of this T cell receptor (beta chain) is a study of cytomegalovirus exposure and HLA in healthy donors. Study in general: When 398 donors were genotyped, about 86% of them were found to fall in the Caucasian-associated ancestry cluster.

Study-wide results and caveats: The sole available immune exposure information was CMV serostatus. Later analysis identified several of the most significant clusters that appeared linked to common viral pathogens. Versus the roughly 700-donor mean, an Asian-associated ancestry cluster reportedly showed fewer N-insertions in a later analysis.

As regards this clone: No antigen is known for it.

This CDR3 is 14 amino acids long. Deletions cut 0 bases from V and 0 bases from J, with 4 bases between. Looked up from germline, CDR1 is KGHSH and CDR2 is LQKENI. PCR involved 60 Vbeta and 13 Jbeta primers. The data were produced by immunoSEQ multiplex PCR, yet TCRdb's version contains in-frame clones alone and is incomplete. The sample shows some 200,000 clones, roughly four fifths of them seen only once. The specimen sequenced was PBMCs. The V call is TRBV18, the J call TRBJ2-3; D unclear. The sequence derives from a woman aged 18-35 years in good health and CMV-seronegative. The CDR3 is CASSPPGSTDTQYF. The CDR3 bases are TGTGCCAGCTCACCACCCGGGAGCACAGATACGCAGTATTTT.